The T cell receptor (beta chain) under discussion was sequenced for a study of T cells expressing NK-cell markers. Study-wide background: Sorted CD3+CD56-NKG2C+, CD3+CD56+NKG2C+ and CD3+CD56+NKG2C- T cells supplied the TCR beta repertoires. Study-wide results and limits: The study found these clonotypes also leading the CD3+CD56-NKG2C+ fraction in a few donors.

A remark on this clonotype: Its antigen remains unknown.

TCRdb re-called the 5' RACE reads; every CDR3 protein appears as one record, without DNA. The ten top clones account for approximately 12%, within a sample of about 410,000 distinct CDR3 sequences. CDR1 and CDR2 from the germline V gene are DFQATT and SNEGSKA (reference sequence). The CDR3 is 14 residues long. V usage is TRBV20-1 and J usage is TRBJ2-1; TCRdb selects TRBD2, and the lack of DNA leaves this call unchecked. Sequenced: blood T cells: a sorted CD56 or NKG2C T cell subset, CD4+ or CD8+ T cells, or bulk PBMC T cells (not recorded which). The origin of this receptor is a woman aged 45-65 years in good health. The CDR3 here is CSGKIAGGSNEQFF.